This T cell receptor beta chain is drawn from a study of blood T cell repertoires in COVID-19. Study background: COVID-19 samples, acute and convalescent, were from the United States, Italy and Spain. Sources were T cells, B-cell-depleted T cells, or PBMCs; the material itself was cDNA or gDNA.

This clone was counted only a few times. Under the authors' procedure: The assay estimated nucleated cells by amplifying reference gene primers. Assay used: immunoSEQ multiplex PCR; TCRdb lists only in-frame clones, some missing. V and J calls and clone size are those listed in that table; D and trimming were worked out from the DNA. The sample includes roughly 53,000 clones, 80% to 90% of them seen just once. Sequenced: peripheral blood. The receptor was derived from a man aged 55-75 years with acute or convalescent COVID-19.

CDR3 DNA sequence: TGTGCCAGTACCCTTCAGCGGGAATTGGGCTACAATGAGCAGTTCTTC. This codes for CASTLQRELGYNEQFF. The chain couples TRBV19 to TRBJ2-1, with 7 bases matching TRBD2. Germline trimming cut 7 bases from V and 3 bases from J; bases unmatched to any gene: 12. The CDR3 runs 16 residues. Per germline, CDR1 LNHDA and CDR2 SQIVND (reference sequence).